These 25 T cell receptor beta chains were sequenced from one sample in a study of T cells in Graves' hyperthyroidism and ophthalmopathy (dated by TCRdb to between 2018 and 2021). Library method: multiplex PCR. This sample was sequenced with an Illumina HiSeq 2000. Amplification of TCR beta CDR3 regions was carried out from RNA transcripts. For the first round of RT-PCR on the TCR CDR3, the HTBI primer set was used together with the Qiagen OneStep RT-PCR kit. Using fastp trimming at Q25 and MiXCR clonotype assembly, TCRdb reanalyzed the public sequencing data and kept in-frame beta chains. Rows are combined by CDR3 protein, so each entry shows the most common genes and DNA. The sample data list approximately 400,000 distinct CDR3 sequences, and about 14% of these were observed just once. The biggest ten clones account for around a fifth of the sample. Sequenced sample: blood. The receptors were sampled from a woman younger than 45 with Graves' ophthalmopathy.

This clonotype showed up just a few times. This rearrangement joins TRBV27 to TRBJ1-1; 10 bases match TRBD1. CDR1 is MNHEY and CDR2 is SMNVEV in the germline V gene (reference sequence). The CDR3 sequence is 16 residues long. Trimming took 5 bases from V and 0 from J; bases not matched to a gene: 6. The CDR3 spells CASSKGQGRVNTEAFF. For the CDR3, the DNA is TGTGCCAGCAGTAAGGGACAGGGGCGGGTGAACACTGAAGCTTTCTTT.

This clonotype has ten or more counts. This chain connects TRBV7-9 to TRBJ2-5; D is possibly TRBD2 (6 bases). The CDR3 loop spans 16 amino acids. Trimming took 5 bases from V and 0 from J, leaving 16 bases between them. CDR1 is SEHNR, CDR2 FQNEAQ, per germline (reference sequence). The CDR3 DNA is TGTGCCAGCAGCGGAAGGGGACTGATGTACCAAGAGACCCAGTACTTC. As protein: CASSGRGLMYQETQYF.

This clonotype was found many times. The genes are TRBV20-1 and TRBJ1-1; TRBD1 agrees at 8 bases. The length of the CDR3 is 15 residues. Germline lookup yields CDR1 DFQATT and CDR2 SNEGSKA (reference sequence). With V trimmed by 1 base and J by 7 bases, 11 bases remained unmatched. CDR3 amino acids: CSARGQGIHYGEAFF. The CDR3 nucleotides are TGCAGTGCTAGAGGACAGGGGATCCACTACGGTGAAGCTTTCTTT.

The sample holds many counts of this clonotype. The rearrangement joins TRBV28 to TRBJ1-2; possible D gene TRBD1, 5 bases. The V and J ends lost 5 bases and 6 bases respectively, with 25 bases between them. Per the germline V gene, CDR1 is MDHEN and CDR2 is SYDVKM. The CDR3 consists of 17 residues. Written as DNA, the CDR3 is TGTGCCAGCAGTCTGGAGCCCCCACTAACTCAAGGGGATGGCTACACCTTC. It yields the protein CASSLEPPLTQGDGYTF.

This clonotype was counted ten times or more. For the CDR3, the DNA is TGCAGTGCCAAGGACAGGGCAAGGGACACCATATATTTT. Translated, it gives CSAKDRARDTIYF. The rearrangement joins TRBV20-1 to TRBJ1-3; 8 positions match TRBD1. Germline CDR1 DFQATT, CDR2 SNEGSKA (reference sequence). The CDR3 sequence is 13 residues long. Germline trimming cut 6 bases from V and 8 bases from J; bases unmatched to any gene: 9.

This clonotype occurred a few times. This chain uses TRBV6-1 with TRBJ1-1; possible D gene TRBD1, 6 bases. V lost 7 bases, J lost 4 bases, and 13 bases lay in between. Germline loops: CDR1 MNHNS, CDR2 SASEGT. This CDR3 has 13 residues. The CDR3: CASKTGSGTEAFF. The CDR3 nucleotides read TGTGCCAGCAAAACAGGGAGTGGCACTGAAGCTTTCTTT.

The chain joins TRBV28 to TRBJ1-1, with a tentative D call TRBD1 (5 bases). Germline V gene lookup returns CDR1 MDHEN and CDR2 SYDVKM. V lost 5 bases to trimming and J lost 4 bases, with 14 bases between them. The CDR3 is made up of 14 amino acids. CDR3 amino acids: CASSLHGTGTEAFF. DNA for the CDR3: TGTGCCAGCAGTCTACATGGGACCGGCACTGAAGCTTTCTTT.

The V and J genes are TRBV7-3 and TRBJ2-2; D is possibly TRBD2 (5 bases). The length of the CDR3 is 12 residues. V lost 4 bases and J 7 bases, leaving 7 bases between the germline ends. The germline CDR1 and CDR2 sequences are SGHTA and FQGTGA. The CDR3 spells CASSSRGGELFF. CDR3 in DNA: TGTGCCAGCAGCTCCCGGGGCGGGGAGCTGTTTTTT.

This chain links TRBV7-6 with TRBJ1-1; 8 positions agree with TRBD1. V trimming: 5 bases; J trimming: 10 bases; junction bases outside the gene matches: 6. Germline values: CDR1 SGHVS, CDR2 FNYEAQ. The CDR3 has 12 residues. CDR3: CASSPGQAAAFF. DNA for the CDR3: TGTGCCAGCAGCCCGGGACAGGCGGCAGCTTTCTTT.

This clonotype was detected many times. The V call is TRBV7-2, the J call TRBJ2-1; the D gene could be TRBD1 or TRBD2 (7 bases each). V was shortened by 8 bases and J by 8 bases, with 16 bases between the two germline ends. The germline V gene encodes CDR1 SGHTA and CDR2 FQGNSA. The CDR3 is 13 residues long. The CDR3: CASQGGGVDEQFF. The DNA for the CDR3 is TGTGCCAGCCAGGGGGGGGGCGTGGATGAGCAGTTCTTC.

This clonotype showed up many times. In nucleotides, the CDR3 is TGTGCCAGCAGTGAAACTAGCGGGGGGAGTAAAACCCAGTACTTC. Translation gives CASSETSGGSKTQYF. The J gene is TRBJ2-5, the V gene TRBV2; 12 positions agree with TRBD2. This CDR3 spans 15 amino acids. J was trimmed by 8 bases and V by 2 bases; bases with no gene match: 6. In germline, CDR1 is SNHLY, CDR2 FYNNEI.

This clonotype was counted only a few times. The chain employs TRBV29-1 and TRBJ1-3; 11 bases agree with TRBD1. The CDR3 runs 16 residues. The J segment lost 7 bases and the V segment lost 0 bases, leaving 8 bases of the junction unmatched. Germline-derived CDR1 and CDR2 are SQVTM and ANQGSEA. Here the CDR3 DNA reads TGCAGCGTTGAAGATCCAGGGACAGGGGGTTGGAACACCATATATTTT. Its translation: CSVEDPGTGGWNTIYF.

There are a few counts of this clonotype. The gene calls are TRBV6-1 and TRBJ2-1; 10 nucleotides agree with TRBD1. Trimming at V came to 8 bases and at J to 9 bases, leaving 10 bases not matched to a gene. The CDR3 is 14 residues long. Germline V CDR1 and CDR2: MNHNS, SASEGT. CDR3 bases: TGTGCCAGCCCAAGACAGGGGGCCTTTGGTGAGCAGTTCTTC. Protein: CASPRQGAFGEQFF.

This clonotype was recorded at least ten times. The chain carries TRBV10-1 and TRBJ1-2; maybe TRBD1 (6 bases). V lost 4 bases and J 5 bases, leaving 11 bases between the germline ends. CDR3 size: 13 residues. CDR1 is WNHNN, CDR2 SYGVQD, per germline (reference sequence). The CDR3 nucleotides read TGCGCCAGCAGTGCGGACAGAGAATATGGCTACACCTTC. Its translation is CASSADREYGYTF.

This clonotype was seen repeatedly, ten times or more. This chain connects TRBV24-1 to TRBJ2-3; either TRBD1 or TRBD2 may fit D (5 bases each). CDR1 and CDR2 from the germline V gene are KGHDR and SFDVKD. The germline V and J ends were trimmed by 0 bases and 3 bases, with 12 bases remaining between them. The CDR3 runs to 16 residues. In nucleotides, the CDR3 is TGTGCCACCAGTGATTTGAATGGGTGGGGGACAGATACGCAGTATTTT. Protein product: CATSDLNGWGTDTQYF.

The chain links TRBV20-1 to TRBJ2-7; TRBD2 agrees at 9 bases. This CDR3 has 15 residues. The V gene end was trimmed by 5 bases and the J gene end by 7 bases; junction bases not matched to a gene: 15. CDR1 is DFQATT, CDR2 SNEGSKA, per germline (reference sequence). The CDR3 loop is CSAGPLAGGHPEQYF. In DNA, the CDR3 is TGCAGTGCTGGTCCCCTGGCGGGGGGGCATCCTGAGCAGTACTTC.

In its sample, this clonotype was seen many times. This sequence joins TRBV7-8 and TRBJ1-3; D unclear. The CDR3 has 15 residues. Germline assignment: CDR1 SGHVS and CDR2 FQNEAQ. V was cut by 2 bases and J by 2 bases, with 10 bases left in between. The CDR3 is CASSLYEGPGNTIYF. CDR3 in DNA: TGTGCCAGCAGCTTATATGAGGGCCCTGGAAACACCATATATTTT. Drawing the rest from reference TRBV7-8 and TRBJ1-3, the complete variable domain is GAGVSQSPRYKVAKRGQDVALRCDPISGHVSLFWYQQALGQGPEFLTYFQNEAQLDKSGLPSDRFFAERPEGSVSTLKIQRTQQEDSAVYLCASSLYEGPGNTIYFGEGSWLTVV.

With regard to this clonotype: With a much larger clone just one base away, this may be a read error. The chain employs TRBV7-8 and TRBJ2-2; D is perhaps TRBD1 (6 bases). V lost 5 bases to trimming and J lost 5 bases, with 12 bases between them. Germline CDR1 is SGHVS and CDR2 is FQNEAQ. This CDR3 has 14 amino acids. The CDR3 nucleotides read TGTGCCAGCAGCCCAGGGGTTGGGACCGGGGAGCTGTTTTTT. Translated: CASSPGVGTGELFF.

This clonotype has at least ten counts. V is TRBV28 and J is TRBJ2-7; TRBD2 might be the D (7 bases). The CDR3 sequence is 14 residues long. The V and J ends lost 3 bases and 4 bases respectively, with 13 bases between them. From germline, CDR1 is MDHEN and CDR2 SYDVKM. The CDR3 nucleotides read TGTGCCAGCAGTTTTGCGGGGGCACTATACGAGCAGTACTTC. Its translation: CASSFAGALYEQYF.

This clonotype was counted at least ten times. The CDR3 DNA sequence: TGTGCCTGGGCCCGGAACGGGGAGCTGTTTTTT. It specifies CAWARNGELFF. V gene TRBV30 combines with J gene TRBJ2-2; D remains unclear. The CDR3 is made up of 11 amino acids. With 5 bases removed from V and 7 bases from J, the gap between germline ends came to 8 bases. Germline-derived CDR1 and CDR2 are GTSNPN and SVGIG (reference sequence).

This clonotype has a count of ten or more. The V call is TRBV27, the J call TRBJ1-2, with D uncertain. This CDR3 has 15 amino acids. Germline V gene lookup returns CDR1 MNHEY and CDR2 SMNVEV (reference sequence). Trimming took off 4 bases at V and 4 bases at J, with 16 bases between the two ends. Here the CDR3 DNA reads TGTGCCAGCAGTTCGCGGCAGCAAGATCTCTATGGCTACACCTTC. It is translated as CASSSRQQDLYGYTF.

This sequence joins TRBV15 and TRBJ2-4; the D is unclear. V was cut by 0 bases and J by 5 bases, with 8 bases left in between. Germline values: CDR1 LNHNV, CDR2 YYDKDF (reference sequence). The CDR3 extends over 14 amino acids. The CDR3 reads CATSRDNRENIQYF. In DNA form, the CDR3 reads TGTGCCACCAGCAGAGATAATCGAGAAAACATTCAGTACTTC.

This clonotype has a count of ten or more. This chain connects TRBV24-1 to TRBJ2-7; unclear D gene. The germline V gene has CDR1 KGHDR and CDR2 SFDVKD. V shed 3 bases and J shed 2 bases, with 10 bases lying between them. The CDR3 is 14 amino acids. The CDR3 region has the DNA TGTGCCACCAGTGATACCAGGAGCCCCTACGAGCAGTACTTC. Protein sequence: CATSDTRSPYEQYF.

This clonotype has ten or more counts. Here the CDR3 reads CASSPPAGYGYTF. The CDR3 nucleotides read TGTGCCAGCTCACCACCGGCGGGTTATGGCTACACCTTC. The rearrangement joins TRBV18 to TRBJ1-2; D not certain. The CDR3 has 13 residues. Germline lookup yields CDR1 KGHSH and CDR2 LQKENI. V gave up 0 bases and J gave up 5 bases, with 7 bases separating them.

The genes are TRBV4-1 and TRBJ2-5, with D hard to call. The CDR3 covers 13 residues. The germline gives CDR1 MGHRA, CDR2 YSYEKL. The germline V and J ends were trimmed by 1 base and 5 bases, with 8 bases remaining between them. As DNA, the CDR3 is TGCGCCAGCAGCCAAGGGGTGTGGGAGACCCAGTACTTC. This encodes CASSQGVWETQYF.